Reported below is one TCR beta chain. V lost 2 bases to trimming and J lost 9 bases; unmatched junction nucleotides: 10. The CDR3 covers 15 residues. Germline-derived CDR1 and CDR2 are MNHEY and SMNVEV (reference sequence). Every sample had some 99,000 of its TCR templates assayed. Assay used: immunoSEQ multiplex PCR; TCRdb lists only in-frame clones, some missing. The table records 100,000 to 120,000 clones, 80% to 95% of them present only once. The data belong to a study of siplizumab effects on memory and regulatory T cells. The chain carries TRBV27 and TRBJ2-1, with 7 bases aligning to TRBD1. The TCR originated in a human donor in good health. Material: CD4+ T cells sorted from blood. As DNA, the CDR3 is TGTGCCAGCAGTTTACCCCGACAGGGAAGGAGTGAGCAGTTCTTC. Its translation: CASSLPRQGRSEQFF.